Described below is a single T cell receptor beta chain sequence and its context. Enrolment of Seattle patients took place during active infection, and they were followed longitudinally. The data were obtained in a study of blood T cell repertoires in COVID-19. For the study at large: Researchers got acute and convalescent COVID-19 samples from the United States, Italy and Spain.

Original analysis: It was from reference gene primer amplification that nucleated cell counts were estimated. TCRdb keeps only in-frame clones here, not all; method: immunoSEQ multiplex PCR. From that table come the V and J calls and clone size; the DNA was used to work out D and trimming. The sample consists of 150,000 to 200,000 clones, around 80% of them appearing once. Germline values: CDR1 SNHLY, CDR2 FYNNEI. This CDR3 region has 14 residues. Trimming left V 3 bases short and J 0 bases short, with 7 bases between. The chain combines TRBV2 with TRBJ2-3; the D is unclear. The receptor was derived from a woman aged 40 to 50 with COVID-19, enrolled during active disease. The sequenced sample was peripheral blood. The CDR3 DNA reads TGTGCCAGCAGTGAGGGCAAAAGCACAGATACGCAGTATTTT. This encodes CASSEGKSTDTQYF.